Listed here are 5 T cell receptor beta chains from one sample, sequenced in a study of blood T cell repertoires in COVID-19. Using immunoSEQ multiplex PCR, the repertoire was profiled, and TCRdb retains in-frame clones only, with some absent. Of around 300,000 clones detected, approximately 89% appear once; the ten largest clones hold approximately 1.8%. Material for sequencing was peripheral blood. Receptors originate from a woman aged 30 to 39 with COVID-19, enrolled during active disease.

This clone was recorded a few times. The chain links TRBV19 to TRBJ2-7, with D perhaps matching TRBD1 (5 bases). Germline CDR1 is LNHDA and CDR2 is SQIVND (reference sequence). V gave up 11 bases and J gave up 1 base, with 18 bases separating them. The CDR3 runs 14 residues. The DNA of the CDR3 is TGTGCCGGTCCAGGGAAGGAGACTTCCTACGAGCAGTACGTC. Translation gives CAGPGKETSYEQYV.

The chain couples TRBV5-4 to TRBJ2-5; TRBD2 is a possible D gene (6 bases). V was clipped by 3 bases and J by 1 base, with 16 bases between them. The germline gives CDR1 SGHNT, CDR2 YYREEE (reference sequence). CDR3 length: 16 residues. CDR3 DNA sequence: TGTGCCAGCAGCTGGAGGGTGGGCTCCCGCCAAGAGACCCAGTACTTC. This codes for CASSWRVGSRQETQYF.

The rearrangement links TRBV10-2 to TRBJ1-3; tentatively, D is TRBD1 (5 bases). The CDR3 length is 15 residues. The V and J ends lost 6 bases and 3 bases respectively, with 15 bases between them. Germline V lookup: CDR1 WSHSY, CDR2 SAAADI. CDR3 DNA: TGCGCCAGCAGGGAGGCCTCAGGGTTTGGAAACACCATATATTTT. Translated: CASREASGFGNTIYF.

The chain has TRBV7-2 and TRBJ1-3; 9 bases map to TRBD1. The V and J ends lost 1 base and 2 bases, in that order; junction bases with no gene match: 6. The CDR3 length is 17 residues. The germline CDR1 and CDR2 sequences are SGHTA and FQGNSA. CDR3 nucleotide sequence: TGTGCCAGCAGCTTAGGCCCCGGGACAGGGACTGGAAACACCATATATTTT. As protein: CASSLGPGTGTGNTIYF. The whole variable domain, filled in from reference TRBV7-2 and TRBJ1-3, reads GAGVSQSPSNKVTEKGKDVELRCDPISGHTALYWYRQSLGQGLEFLIYFQGNSAPDKSGLPSDRFSAERTGGSVSTLTIQRTQQEDSAVYLCASSLGPGTGTGNTIYFGEGSWLTVV.

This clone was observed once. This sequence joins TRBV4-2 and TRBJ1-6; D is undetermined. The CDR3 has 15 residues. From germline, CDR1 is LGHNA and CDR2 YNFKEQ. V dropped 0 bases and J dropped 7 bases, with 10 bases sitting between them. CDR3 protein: CASSQETTENSPLHF. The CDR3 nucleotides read TGTGCCAGCAGCCAAGAAACGACGGAGAATTCACCCCTCCACTTT.